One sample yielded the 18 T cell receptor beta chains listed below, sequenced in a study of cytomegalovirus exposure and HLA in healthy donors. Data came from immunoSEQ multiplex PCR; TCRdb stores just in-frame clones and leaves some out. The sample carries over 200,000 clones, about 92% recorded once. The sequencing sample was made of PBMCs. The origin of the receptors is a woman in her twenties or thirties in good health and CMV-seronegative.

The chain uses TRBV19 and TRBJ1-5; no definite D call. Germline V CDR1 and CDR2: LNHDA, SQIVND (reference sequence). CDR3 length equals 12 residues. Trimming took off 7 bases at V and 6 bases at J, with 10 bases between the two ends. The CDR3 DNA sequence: TGTGCCAGTAATCGGGAGGGTCAGCCCCAGCATTTT. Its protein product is CASNREGQPQHF.

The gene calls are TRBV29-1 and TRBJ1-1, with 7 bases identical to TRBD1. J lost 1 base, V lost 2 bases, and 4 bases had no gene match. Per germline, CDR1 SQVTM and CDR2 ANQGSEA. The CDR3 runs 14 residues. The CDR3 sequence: CSVEQGVANTEAFF. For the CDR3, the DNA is TGCAGCGTTGAACAGGGGGTAGCGAACACTGAAGCTTTCTTT.

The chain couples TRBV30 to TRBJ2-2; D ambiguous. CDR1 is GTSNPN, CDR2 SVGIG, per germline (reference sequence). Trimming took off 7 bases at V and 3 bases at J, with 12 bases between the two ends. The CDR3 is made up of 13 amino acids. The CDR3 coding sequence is TGTGCCTCCCCCGGTTGGTACACCGGGGAGCTGTTTTTT. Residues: CASPGWYTGELFF.

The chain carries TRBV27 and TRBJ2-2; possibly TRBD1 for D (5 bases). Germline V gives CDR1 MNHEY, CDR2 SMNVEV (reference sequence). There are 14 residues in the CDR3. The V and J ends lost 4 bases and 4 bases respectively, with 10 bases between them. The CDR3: CASSYGAGTGELFF. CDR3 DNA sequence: TGTGCCAGCAGTTATGGGGCCGGCACCGGGGAGCTGTTTTTT.

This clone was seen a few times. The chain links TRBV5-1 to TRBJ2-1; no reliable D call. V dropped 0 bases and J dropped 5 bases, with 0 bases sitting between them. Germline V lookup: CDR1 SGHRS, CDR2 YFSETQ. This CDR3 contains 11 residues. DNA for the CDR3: TGCGCCAGCAGCTTGGACAATGAGCAGTTCTTC. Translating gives CASSLDNEQFF.

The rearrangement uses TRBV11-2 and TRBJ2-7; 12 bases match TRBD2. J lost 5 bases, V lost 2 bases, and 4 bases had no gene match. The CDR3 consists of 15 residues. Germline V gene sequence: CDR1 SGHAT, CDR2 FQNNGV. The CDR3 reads CASSLLAGGRDEQYF. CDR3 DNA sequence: TGTGCCAGCAGCTTACTAGCGGGAGGGCGTGACGAGCAGTACTTC. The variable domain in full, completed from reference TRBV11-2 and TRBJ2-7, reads EAGVAQSPRYKIIEKRQSVAFWCNPISGHATLYWYQQILGQGPKLLIQFQNNGVVDDSQLPKDRFSAERLKGVDSTLKIQPAKLEDSAVYLCASSLLAGGRDEQYFGPGTRLTVT.

The CDR3 nucleotides read TGTGCCAGCAGTTTCTCTGGGGCCAACGTCCTGACTTTC. This gives the protein CASSFSGANVLTF. The chain employs TRBV25-1 and TRBJ2-6; D gene unclear. Germline V lookup: CDR1 MGHDK, CDR2 SYGVNS. The CDR3 has 13 residues. Trimming pared 5 bases from V and 0 bases from J, leaving 2 bases between.

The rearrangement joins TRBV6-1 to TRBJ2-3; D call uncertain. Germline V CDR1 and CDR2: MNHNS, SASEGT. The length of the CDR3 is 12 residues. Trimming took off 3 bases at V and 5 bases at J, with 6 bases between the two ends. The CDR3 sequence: CASSEVLDTQYF. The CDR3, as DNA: TGTGCCAGCAGTGAGGTTTTAGATACGCAGTATTTT.

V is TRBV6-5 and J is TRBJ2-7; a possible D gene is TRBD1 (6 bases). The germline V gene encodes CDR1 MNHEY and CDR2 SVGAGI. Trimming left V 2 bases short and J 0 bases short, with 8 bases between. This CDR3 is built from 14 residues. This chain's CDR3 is CASSYQGRSYEQYF. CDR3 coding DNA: TGTGCCAGCAGTTACCAGGGGCGCTCCTACGAGCAGTACTTC.

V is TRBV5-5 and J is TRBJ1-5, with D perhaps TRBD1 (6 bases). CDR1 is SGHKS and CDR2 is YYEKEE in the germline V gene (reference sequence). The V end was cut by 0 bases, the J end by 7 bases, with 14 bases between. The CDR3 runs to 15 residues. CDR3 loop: CASSLGSGVRQPQHF. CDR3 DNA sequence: TGTGCCAGCAGCTTGGGTTCAGGGGTTCGGCAGCCCCAGCATTTT.

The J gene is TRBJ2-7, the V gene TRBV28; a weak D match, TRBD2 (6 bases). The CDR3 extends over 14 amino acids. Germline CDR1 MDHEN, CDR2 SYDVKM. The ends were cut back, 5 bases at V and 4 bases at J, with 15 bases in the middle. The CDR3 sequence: CASSPPGATYEQYF. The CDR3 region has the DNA TGTGCCAGCAGTCCACCGGGAGCCACTTACGAGCAGTACTTC.

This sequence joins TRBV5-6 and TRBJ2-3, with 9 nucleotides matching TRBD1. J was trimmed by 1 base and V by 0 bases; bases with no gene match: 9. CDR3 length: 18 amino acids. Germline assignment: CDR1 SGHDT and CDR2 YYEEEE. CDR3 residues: CASSLGYRGLVGTDTQYF. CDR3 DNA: TGTGCCAGCAGCTTGGGGTACAGGGGGCTTGTAGGCACAGATACGCAGTATTTT.

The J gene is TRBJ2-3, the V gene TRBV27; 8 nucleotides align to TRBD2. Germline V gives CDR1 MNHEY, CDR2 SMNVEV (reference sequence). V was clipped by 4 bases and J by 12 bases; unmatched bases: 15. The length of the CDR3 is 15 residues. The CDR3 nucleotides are TGTGCCAGCAGTTCGGCTTTGGGTGGAGGACTAGCACAGTATTTT. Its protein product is CASSSALGGGLAQYF.

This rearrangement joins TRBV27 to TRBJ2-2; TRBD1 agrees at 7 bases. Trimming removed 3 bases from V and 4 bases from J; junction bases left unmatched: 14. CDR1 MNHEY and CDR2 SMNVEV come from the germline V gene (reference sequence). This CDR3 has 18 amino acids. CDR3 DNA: TGTGCCAGCAGTTTTGTTCCCCTACAGGGGCGGACCACCGGGGAGCTGTTTTTT. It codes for CASSFVPLQGRTTGELFF.

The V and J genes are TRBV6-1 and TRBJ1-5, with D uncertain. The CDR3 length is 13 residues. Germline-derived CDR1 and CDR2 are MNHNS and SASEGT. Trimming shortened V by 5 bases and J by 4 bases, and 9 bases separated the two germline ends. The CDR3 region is CASSQDPNQPQHF. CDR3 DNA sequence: TGTGCCAGCAGTCAGGACCCTAATCAGCCCCAGCATTTT.

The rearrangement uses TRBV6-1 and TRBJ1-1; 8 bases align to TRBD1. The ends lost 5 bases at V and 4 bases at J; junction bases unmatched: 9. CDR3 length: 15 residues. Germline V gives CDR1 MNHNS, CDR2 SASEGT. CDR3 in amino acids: CASSSGATGGTEAFF. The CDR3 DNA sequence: TGTGCCAGCAGTTCTGGGGCTACAGGGGGCACTGAAGCTTTCTTT.

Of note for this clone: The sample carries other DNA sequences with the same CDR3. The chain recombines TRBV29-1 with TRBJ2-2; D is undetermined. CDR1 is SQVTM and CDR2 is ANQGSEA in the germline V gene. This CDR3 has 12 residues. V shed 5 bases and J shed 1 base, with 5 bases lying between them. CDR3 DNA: TGCAGCGTTCCAGGGAACACCGGGGAGCTGTTTTTT. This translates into CSVPGNTGELFF.

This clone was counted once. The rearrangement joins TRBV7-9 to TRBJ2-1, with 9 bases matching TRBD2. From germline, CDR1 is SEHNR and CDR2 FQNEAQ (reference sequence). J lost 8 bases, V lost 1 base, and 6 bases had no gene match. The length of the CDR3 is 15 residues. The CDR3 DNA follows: TGTGCCAGCAGCTTAGTTTGGCGGGAGGGCCATGAGCAGTTCTTC. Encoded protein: CASSLVWREGHEQFF.